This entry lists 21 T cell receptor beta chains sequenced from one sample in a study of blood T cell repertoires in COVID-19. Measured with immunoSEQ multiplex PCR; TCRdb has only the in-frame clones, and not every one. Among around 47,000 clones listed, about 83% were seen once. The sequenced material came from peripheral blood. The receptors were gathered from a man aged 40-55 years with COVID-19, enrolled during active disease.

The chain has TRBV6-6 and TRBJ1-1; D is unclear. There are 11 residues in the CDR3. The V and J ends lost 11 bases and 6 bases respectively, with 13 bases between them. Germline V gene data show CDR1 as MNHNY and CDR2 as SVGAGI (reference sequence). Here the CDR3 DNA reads TGTGCCTGTAACCGCTGGCCTGAAGCTTTCTTT. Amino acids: CACNRWPEAFF.

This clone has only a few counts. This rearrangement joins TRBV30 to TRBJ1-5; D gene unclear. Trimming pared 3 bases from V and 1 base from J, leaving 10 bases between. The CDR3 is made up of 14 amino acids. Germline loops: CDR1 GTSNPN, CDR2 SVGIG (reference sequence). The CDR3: CAWSLDTSNQPQHF. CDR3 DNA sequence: TGTGCCTGGAGCCTTGACACCAGCAATCAGCCCCAGCATTTT.

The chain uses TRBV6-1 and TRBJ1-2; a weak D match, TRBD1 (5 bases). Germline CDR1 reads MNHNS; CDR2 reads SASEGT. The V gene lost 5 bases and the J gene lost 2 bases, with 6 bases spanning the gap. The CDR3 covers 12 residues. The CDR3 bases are TGTGCCAGCAGTCCAGGGAACTATGGCTACACCTTC. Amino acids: CASSPGNYGYTF.

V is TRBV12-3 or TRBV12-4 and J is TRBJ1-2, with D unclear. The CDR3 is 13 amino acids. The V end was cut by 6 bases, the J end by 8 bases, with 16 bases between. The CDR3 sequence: CASSLTIEGGYTF. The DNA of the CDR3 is TGTGCCAGCAGCCTCACCATTGAGGGAGGCTACACCTTC.

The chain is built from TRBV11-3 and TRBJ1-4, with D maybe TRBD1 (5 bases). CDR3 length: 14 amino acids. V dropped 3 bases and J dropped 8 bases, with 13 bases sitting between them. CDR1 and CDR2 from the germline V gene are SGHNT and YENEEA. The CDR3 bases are TGTGCCAGCAGCTTGGGGCTCGCGGGGGAAAAACTGTTTTTT. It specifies CASSLGLAGEKLFF.

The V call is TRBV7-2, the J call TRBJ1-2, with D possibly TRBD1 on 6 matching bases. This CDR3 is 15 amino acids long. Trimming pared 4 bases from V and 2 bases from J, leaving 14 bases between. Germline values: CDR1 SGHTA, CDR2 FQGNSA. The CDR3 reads CASSYKQGPNYGYTF. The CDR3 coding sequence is TGTGCCAGCAGCTATAAACAGGGTCCGAACTATGGCTACACCTTC. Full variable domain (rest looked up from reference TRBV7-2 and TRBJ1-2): GAGVSQSPSNKVTEKGKDVELRCDPISGHTALYWYRQSLGQGLEFLIYFQGNSAPDKSGLPSDRFSAERTGGSVSTLTIQRTQQEDSAVYLCASSYKQGPNYGYTFGSGTRLTVV.

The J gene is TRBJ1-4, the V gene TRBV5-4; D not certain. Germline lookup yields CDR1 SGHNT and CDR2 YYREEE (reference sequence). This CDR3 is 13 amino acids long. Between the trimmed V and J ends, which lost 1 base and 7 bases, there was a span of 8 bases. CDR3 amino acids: CASSLLTGEKLFF. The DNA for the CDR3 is TGTGCCAGCAGCTTGTTGACTGGTGAAAAACTGTTTTTT.

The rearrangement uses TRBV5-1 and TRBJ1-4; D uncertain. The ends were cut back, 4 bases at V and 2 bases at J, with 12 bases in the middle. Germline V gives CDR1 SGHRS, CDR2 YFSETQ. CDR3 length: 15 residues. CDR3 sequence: CASSPPAGTNEKLFF. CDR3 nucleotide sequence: TGCGCCAGCAGCCCCCCCGCCGGGACTAATGAAAAACTGTTTTTT.

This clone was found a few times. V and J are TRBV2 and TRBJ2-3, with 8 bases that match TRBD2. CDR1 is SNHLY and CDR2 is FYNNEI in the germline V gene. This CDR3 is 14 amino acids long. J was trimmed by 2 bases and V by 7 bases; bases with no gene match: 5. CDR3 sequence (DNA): TGTGCCAGCACACTAGCGGTCCCCACAGATACGCAGTATTTT. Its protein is CASTLAVPTDTQYF.

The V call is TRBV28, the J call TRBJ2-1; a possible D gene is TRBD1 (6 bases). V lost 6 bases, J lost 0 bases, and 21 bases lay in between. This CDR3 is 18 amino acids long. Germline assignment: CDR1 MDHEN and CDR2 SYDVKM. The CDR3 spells CASSPNSLTGSSYNEQFF. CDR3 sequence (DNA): TGTGCCAGCAGCCCCAATAGTTTGACAGGAAGCTCCTACAATGAGCAGTTCTTC.

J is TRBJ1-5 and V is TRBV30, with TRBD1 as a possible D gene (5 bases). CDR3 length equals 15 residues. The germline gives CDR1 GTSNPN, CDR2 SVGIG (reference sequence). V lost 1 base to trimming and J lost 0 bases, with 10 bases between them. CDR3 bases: TGTGCCTGGAGTGCCCGGGACTTTAGCAATCAGCCCCAGCATTTT. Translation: CAWSARDFSNQPQHF.

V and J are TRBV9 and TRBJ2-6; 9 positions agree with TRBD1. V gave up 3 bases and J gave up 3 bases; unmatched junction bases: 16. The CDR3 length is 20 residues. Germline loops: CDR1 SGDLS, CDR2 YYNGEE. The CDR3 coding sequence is TGTGCCAGCAGCGCCCAGATCCCGGGACAGGGTTTTGTTGGGGCCAACGTCCTGACTTTC. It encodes CASSAQIPGQGFVGANVLTF.

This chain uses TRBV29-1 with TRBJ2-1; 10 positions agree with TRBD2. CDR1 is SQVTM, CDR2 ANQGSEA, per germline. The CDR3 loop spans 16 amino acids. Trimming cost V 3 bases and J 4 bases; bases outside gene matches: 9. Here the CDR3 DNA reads TGCAGCGTTGAGGAGGCACTAGCGGGAACTTACAATGAGCAGTTCTTC. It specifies CSVEEALAGTYNEQFF.

This CDR3 reads CASSIDLPLGELFF. CDR3 DNA sequence: TGTGCCAGTAGTATAGACCTTCCCCTTGGGGAGCTGTTTTTT. The rearrangement joins TRBV19 to TRBJ2-2; D not resolved. Trimming removed 0 bases from V and 8 bases from J, with 10 bases in between. From germline, CDR1 is LNHDA and CDR2 SQIVND (reference sequence). This CDR3 spans 14 amino acids.

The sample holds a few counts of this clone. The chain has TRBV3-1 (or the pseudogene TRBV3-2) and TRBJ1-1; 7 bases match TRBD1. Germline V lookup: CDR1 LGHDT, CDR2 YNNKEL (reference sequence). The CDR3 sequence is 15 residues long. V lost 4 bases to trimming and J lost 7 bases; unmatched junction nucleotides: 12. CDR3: CASSPSTGHRGEAFF. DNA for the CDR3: TGTGCCAGCAGCCCGTCGACAGGGCATAGGGGTGAAGCTTTCTTT.

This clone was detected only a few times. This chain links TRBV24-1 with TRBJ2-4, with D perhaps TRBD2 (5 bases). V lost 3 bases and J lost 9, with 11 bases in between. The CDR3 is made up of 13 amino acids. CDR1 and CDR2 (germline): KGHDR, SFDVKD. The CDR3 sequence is CATSDATTTIQYF. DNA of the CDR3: TGTGCCACCAGTGATGCGACTACAACCATTCAGTACTTC.

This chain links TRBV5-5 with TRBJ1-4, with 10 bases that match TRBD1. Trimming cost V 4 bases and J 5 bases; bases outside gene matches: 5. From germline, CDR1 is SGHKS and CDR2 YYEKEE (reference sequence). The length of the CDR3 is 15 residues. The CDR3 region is CASSKGQGGNEKLFF. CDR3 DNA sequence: TGTGCCAGCAGCAAAGGACAGGGGGGAAATGAAAAACTGTTTTTT. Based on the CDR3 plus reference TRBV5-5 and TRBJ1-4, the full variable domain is DAGVTQSPTHLIKTRGQQVTLRCSPISGHKSVSWYQQVLGQGPQFIFQYYEKEERGRGNFPDRFSARQFPNYSSELNVNALLLGDSALYLCASSKGQGGNEKLFFGSGTQLSVL.

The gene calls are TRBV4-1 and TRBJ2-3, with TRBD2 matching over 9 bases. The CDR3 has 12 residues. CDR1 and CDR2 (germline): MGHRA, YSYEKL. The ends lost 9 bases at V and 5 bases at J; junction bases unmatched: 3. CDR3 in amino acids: CASGLAKDTQYF. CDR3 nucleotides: TGCGCCAGTGGACTAGCGAAAGATACGCAGTATTTT.

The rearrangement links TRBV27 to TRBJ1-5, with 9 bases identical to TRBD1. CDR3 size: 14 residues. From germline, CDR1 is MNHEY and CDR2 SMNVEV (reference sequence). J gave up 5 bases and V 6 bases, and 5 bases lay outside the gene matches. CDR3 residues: CASSRQGDHQPQHF. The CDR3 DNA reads TGTGCCAGCAGCAGACAGGGGGACCATCAGCCCCAGCATTTT.

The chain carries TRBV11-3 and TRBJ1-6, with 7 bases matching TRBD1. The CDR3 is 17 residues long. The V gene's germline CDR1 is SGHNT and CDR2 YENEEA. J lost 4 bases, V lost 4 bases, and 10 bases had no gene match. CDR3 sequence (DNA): TGTGCCAGCAGCTACATCCAGGGGGGCCTTTATAATTCACCCCTCCACTTT. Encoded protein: CASSYIQGGLYNSPLHF.

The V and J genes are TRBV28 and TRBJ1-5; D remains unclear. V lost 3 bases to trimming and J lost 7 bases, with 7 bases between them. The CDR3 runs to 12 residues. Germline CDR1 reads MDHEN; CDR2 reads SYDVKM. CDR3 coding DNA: TGTGCCAGCAGTTTTTTAGTCCAGCCCCAGCATTTT. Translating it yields CASSFLVQPQHF.